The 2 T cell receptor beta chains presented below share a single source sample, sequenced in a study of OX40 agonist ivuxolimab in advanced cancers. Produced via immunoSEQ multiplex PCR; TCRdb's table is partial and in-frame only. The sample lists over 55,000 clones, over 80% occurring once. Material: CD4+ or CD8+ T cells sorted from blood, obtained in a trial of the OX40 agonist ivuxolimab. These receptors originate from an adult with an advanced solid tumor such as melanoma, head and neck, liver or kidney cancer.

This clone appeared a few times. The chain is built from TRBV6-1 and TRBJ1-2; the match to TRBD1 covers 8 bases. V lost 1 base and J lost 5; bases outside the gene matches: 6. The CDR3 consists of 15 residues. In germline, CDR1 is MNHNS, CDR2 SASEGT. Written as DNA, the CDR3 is TGTGCCAGCAGTGAAGGGACAGGGAGGGGTTATGGCTACACCTTC. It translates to CASSEGTGRGYGYTF.

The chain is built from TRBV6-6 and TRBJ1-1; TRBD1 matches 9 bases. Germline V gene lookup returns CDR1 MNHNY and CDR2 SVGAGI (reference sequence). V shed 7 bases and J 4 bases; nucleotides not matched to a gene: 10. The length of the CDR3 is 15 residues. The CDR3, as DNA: TGTGCCAGCACCCAACCCGACAGGGGGATCACTGAAGCTTTCTTT. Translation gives CASTQPDRGITEAFF.